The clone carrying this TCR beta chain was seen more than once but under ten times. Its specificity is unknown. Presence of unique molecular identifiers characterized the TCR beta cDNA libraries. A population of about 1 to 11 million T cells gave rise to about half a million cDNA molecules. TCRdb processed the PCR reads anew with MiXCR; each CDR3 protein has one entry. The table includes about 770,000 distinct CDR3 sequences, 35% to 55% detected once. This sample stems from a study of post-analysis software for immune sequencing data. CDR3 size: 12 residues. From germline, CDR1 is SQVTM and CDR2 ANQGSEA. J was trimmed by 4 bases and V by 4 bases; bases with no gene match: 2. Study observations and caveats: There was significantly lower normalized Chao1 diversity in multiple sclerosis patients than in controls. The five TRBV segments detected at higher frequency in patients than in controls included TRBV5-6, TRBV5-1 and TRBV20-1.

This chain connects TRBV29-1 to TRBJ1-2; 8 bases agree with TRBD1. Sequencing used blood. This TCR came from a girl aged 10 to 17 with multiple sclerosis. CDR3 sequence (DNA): TGCAGCGTTGCAGGGGGCAGCTATGGCTACACCTTC. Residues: CSVAGGSYGYTF.